The 25 T cell receptor beta chains listed next were all sequenced from one sample in a study of blood T cell repertoires in COVID-19 (dated by TCRdb to the early 2020s). Library generation was performed with the immunoSEQ multiplex PCR assay. TCRdb carries this immuneACCESS record with in-frame sequences only. Its versions omit some clonotypes, under half of them owing to an unresolved V gene in the studies checked, with the rest unexplained. Within this sample are 85,000 to 120,000 clones, with around four fifths of them counted one time only. Together, the top ten hold 9.5% to 10% of the sample. Source material: peripheral blood. The receptors were gathered from a man in his 60s with active or convalescent COVID-19.

This chain links TRBV28 with TRBJ2-6; D is perhaps TRBD1 (5 bases). Trimming removed 2 bases from V and 4 bases from J, with 12 bases in between. The CDR3 length is 16 residues. The germline V gene has CDR1 MDHEN and CDR2 SYDVKM. For the CDR3, the DNA is TGTGCCAGCAGTTTACGCAGGGAACCAGGGGCCAACGTCCTGACTTTC. Its translation is CASSLRREPGANVLTF.

This clone is a singleton in its sample. The chain is built from TRBV7-2 and TRBJ1-1, with 7 bases aligning to TRBD1. CDR3 length: 14 residues. Germline V lookup: CDR1 SGHTA, CDR2 FQGNSA. Germline trimming cut 5 bases from V and 5 bases from J; bases unmatched to any gene: 8. The CDR3 sequence is CASSPILQGTEAFF. The CDR3 DNA follows: TGTGCCAGCAGCCCCATCTTACAGGGGACTGAAGCTTTCTTT.

This chain joins TRBV19 and TRBJ2-1, with 8 bases that match TRBD2. V lost 7 bases to trimming and J lost 0 bases; unmatched junction nucleotides: 8. The CDR3 contains 16 residues. CDR1 and CDR2 (germline): LNHDA, SQIVND (reference sequence). The CDR3 DNA is TGTGCCAGTATGCCGGTAGCGGGGAGCTCCTACAATGAGCAGTTCTTC. Its protein is CASMPVAGSSYNEQFF.

The V gene is TRBV5-1, the J gene TRBJ2-1; D unclear. The CDR3 spans 13 residues. Trimming left V 2 bases short and J 4 bases short, with 7 bases between. Germline lookup yields CDR1 SGHRS and CDR2 YFSETQ. This CDR3 reads CASSLQNYNEQFF. DNA of the CDR3: TGCGCCAGCAGCTTACAGAATTACAATGAGCAGTTCTTC.

In its sample, this clone was seen a few times. The rearrangement joins TRBV6-1 to TRBJ1-5, with TRBD1 as a possible D gene (6 bases). Germline V gives CDR1 MNHNS, CDR2 SASEGT. The CDR3 loop spans 16 amino acids. V shed 3 bases and J shed 3 bases, with 15 bases lying between them. The CDR3 spells CASSDPRGGNNQPQHF. The CDR3 DNA reads as TGTGCCAGCAGTGACCCCCGAGGGGGAAACAATCAGCCCCAGCATTTT.

The CDR3 DNA reads TGTGCCAGCAGTGGACAACAGGGGTGGAGCAATCAGCCCCAGCATTTT. Translating gives CASSGQQGWSNQPQHF. The chain recombines TRBV6-1 with TRBJ1-5, with 7 bases fitting TRBD1. The CDR3 loop spans 16 amino acids. V shed 4 bases and J 1 base; nucleotides not matched to a gene: 7. CDR1 and CDR2 (germline): MNHNS, SASEGT.

The CDR3, as DNA: TGTGCCAGCAGCCAAACTAGCGGGAGAATCAATGAGCAGTTCTTC. This translates into CASSQTSGRINEQFF. V gene TRBV28 combines with J gene TRBJ2-1; TRBD2 matches 11 bases. This CDR3 is built from 15 residues. The V gene end was trimmed by 6 bases and the J gene end by 6 bases; junction bases not matched to a gene: 7. Germline values: CDR1 MDHEN, CDR2 SYDVKM.

CDR3 sequence: CASSVGAGDGGYTF. Here the CDR3 DNA reads TGTGCCAGCAGCGTAGGGGCGGGGGACGGTGGCTACACCTTC. V is TRBV9 and J is TRBJ1-2; tentatively, D is TRBD1 (5 bases). Germline CDR1 and CDR2: SGDLS and YYNGEE. V lost 0 bases and J 7 bases, leaving 13 bases between the germline ends. CDR3 size: 14 residues.

The chain links TRBV6-2 or TRBV6-3 to TRBJ1-3; D is undetermined. Germline CDR1 reads MNHEY; CDR2 reads SVGEGT. This CDR3 is built from 14 residues. V was shortened by 4 bases and J by 5 bases, with 12 bases between the two germline ends. The CDR3 spells CASSFHLPRNTIYF. The CDR3 DNA reads as TGTGCCAGCAGTTTCCACTTACCCCGAAACACCATATATTTT.

The genes are TRBV5-4 and TRBJ2-7; 8 nucleotides line up with TRBD1. The CDR3 has 12 amino acids. Trimming took 4 bases from V and 5 from J; bases not matched to a gene: 2. Germline values: CDR1 SGHNT, CDR2 YYREEE (reference sequence). Here the CDR3 DNA reads TGTGCCAGCAGCCACAGGGGGGACGAGCAGTACGTC. This encodes CASSHRGDEQYV.

The chain has TRBV27 and TRBJ1-2; no clear D. Germline CDR1 MNHEY, CDR2 SMNVEV (reference sequence). There are 14 residues in the CDR3. Trimming took off 5 bases at V and 1 base at J, with 11 bases between the two ends. CDR3 nucleotides: TGTGCCAGCAGTACCGGTAAAGATAACTATGGCTACACCTTC. This codes for CASSTGKDNYGYTF.

Points on this clone: The junction shows a germline mismatch at one end, possibly a read error. V gene TRBV18 combines with J gene TRBJ1-1; TRBD1 matches at 8 bases. Germline V CDR1 and CDR2: KGHSH, LQKENI. This CDR3 comprises 14 residues. CDR3 in DNA: TGTGCCAGCTCATACCAAGGAACCGGGACAGGCCCAGTATTT. Encoded protein: CASSYQGTGTGPVF. Full variable domain (remainder filled in from reference TRBV18 and TRBJ1-1): NAGVMQNPRHLVRRRGQEARLRCSPMKGHSHVYWYRQLPEEGLKFMVYLQKENIIDESGMPKERFSAEFPKEGPSILRIQQVVRGDSAAYFCASSYQGTGTGPVFGQGTRLTVV.

This rearrangement joins TRBV27 to TRBJ2-3, with 9 bases matching TRBD2. Losses at the gene ends were 2 bases for V and 7 bases for J; bases not matched to a gene: 7. The CDR3 is 15 residues long. The V gene's germline CDR1 is MNHEY and CDR2 SMNVEV (reference sequence). CDR3 sequence reads: CASSLRAGGGNTQYF. CDR3 in DNA: TGTGCCAGCAGTTTAAGAGCGGGGGGCGGAAATACGCAGTATTTT.

In this sample, this clone turned up once. The V call is TRBV14, the J call TRBJ2-2; 12 positions agree with TRBD2. The CDR3 totals 19 residues. Per germline, CDR1 SGHDN and CDR2 FVKESK. The V segment lost 2 bases and the J segment 2 bases; nucleotides outside the gene matches: 9. The CDR3, as DNA: TGTGCCAGCAGCCAACTCCGTGGACTAGCGGGACTCAACACCGGGGAGCTGTTTTTT. Amino acids: CASSQLRGLAGLNTGELFF.

V usage is TRBV24-1 and J usage is TRBJ2-5; TRBD1 matches at 9 bases. From germline, CDR1 is KGHDR and CDR2 SFDVKD. This CDR3 spans 15 amino acids. V trimming: 5 bases; J trimming: 4 bases; junction bases outside the gene matches: 7. The CDR3 coding sequence is TGTGCCACCAGTGGACAGGGGGACCTAGGAGAGACCCAGTACTTC. Its protein product is CATSGQGDLGETQYF.

The chain recombines TRBV27 with TRBJ2-1, with 13 bases matching TRBD2. J lost 7 bases, V lost 6 bases, and 6 bases had no gene match. The CDR3 runs 15 residues. CDR1 is MNHEY and CDR2 is SMNVEV in the germline V gene (reference sequence). The DNA of the CDR3 is TGTGCCAGCAGCCAACTAGCGGGAGGGCTAAATGAGCAGTTCTTC. Protein: CASSQLAGGLNEQFF.

The chain joins TRBV6-5 to TRBJ1-1; D may be TRBD1 (5 bases). Germline-derived CDR1 and CDR2 are MNHEY and SVGAGI. Trimming pared 4 bases from V and 8 bases from J, leaving 17 bases between. The CDR3 sequence is 14 residues long. CDR3 amino acids: CASSSFRGGIEAFF. The CDR3 DNA is TGTGCCAGCAGTTCCTTCCGGGGGGGGATCGAAGCTTTCTTT.

This clone was detected once. The chain uses TRBV5-6 and TRBJ2-1; D call uncertain. Germline V gene data show CDR1 as SGHDT and CDR2 as YYEEEE. Trimming took off 7 bases at V and 0 bases at J, with 8 bases between the two ends. The CDR3 has 13 residues. The CDR3, as DNA: TGTGCCAGCCGGTTTAGCTCCTACAATGAGCAGTTCTTC. Protein: CASRFSSYNEQFF.

The chain carries TRBV6-5 and TRBJ1-5; D not certain. The CDR3 is 13 amino acids. The germline V gene has CDR1 MNHEY and CDR2 SVGAGI. Trimming removed 6 bases from V and 4 bases from J, with 10 bases in between. The CDR3 DNA reads TGTGCCAGCAGGTTACAGCTTAATCAGCCCCAGCATTTT. This gives the protein CASRLQLNQPQHF.

J is TRBJ2-3 and V is TRBV7-9; D possibly corresponds to TRBD2 (6 bases). In germline, CDR1 is SEHNR, CDR2 FQNEAQ (reference sequence). Between the trimmed V and J ends, which lost 3 bases and 4 bases, there was a span of 14 bases. The CDR3 has 15 amino acids. The DNA for the CDR3 is TGTGCCAGCAGCTTGCCAGCGGGTCGGGCAGATACGCAGTATTTT. This sequence encodes CASSLPAGRADTQYF. Full variable domain (remainder filled in from reference TRBV7-9 and TRBJ2-3): DTGVSQNPRHKITKRGQNVTFRCDPISEHNRLYWYRQTLGQGPEFLTYFQNEAQLEKSRLLSDRFSAERPKGSFSTLEIQRTEQGDSAMYLCASSLPAGRADTQYFGPGTRLTVL.

The chain carries TRBV25-1 and TRBJ2-7; 9 positions agree with TRBD1. Germline values: CDR1 MGHDK, CDR2 SYGVNS. The CDR3 spans 15 residues. V dropped 9 bases and J dropped 6; count of bases not matched to a gene: 15. DNA of the CDR3: TGTGCCAGTCCTAACACCGGGACAGGGAGGCGCGAGCAGTACGTC. It specifies CASPNTGTGRREQYV.

This clone was recorded only once. The CDR3 DNA reads TGTGCCAGCAGTTCAACAGGGGTCTATGGCTACACCTTC. It codes for CASSSTGVYGYTF. The chain has TRBV6-2 or TRBV6-3 and TRBJ1-2; 7 bases are shared with TRBD1. CDR1 MNHEY and CDR2 SVGEGT come from the germline V gene. The CDR3 is 13 amino acids. J gave up 4 bases and V 4 bases, and 3 bases lay outside the gene matches.

This chain connects TRBV4-1 to TRBJ1-6; TRBD1 matches 7 bases. The V gene end was trimmed by 5 bases and the J gene end by 1 base; junction bases not matched to a gene: 11. The V gene's germline CDR1 is MGHRA and CDR2 YSYEKL. The CDR3 is made up of 18 amino acids. CDR3 protein: CASSYEPQGRSYNSPLHF. CDR3 sequence (DNA): TGCGCCAGCAGCTACGAACCACAGGGGAGGTCCTATAATTCACCCCTCCACTTT.

The chain employs TRBV14 and TRBJ1-1; D call uncertain. The germline V and J ends were trimmed by 2 bases and 4 bases, with 14 bases remaining between them. This CDR3 has 15 residues. Germline assignment: CDR1 SGHDN and CDR2 FVKESK. CDR3 region: CASSQPAGVSTEAFF. The CDR3 nucleotides are TGTGCCAGCAGCCAACCCGCCGGGGTCTCCACTGAAGCTTTCTTT.

This chain joins TRBV5-6 and TRBJ2-2; D is perhaps TRBD1 (6 bases). The V end was cut by 3 bases, the J end by 1 base, with 13 bases between. The CDR3 has 16 amino acids. Germline CDR1 reads SGHDT; CDR2 reads YYEEEE. The CDR3 protein is CASSWGPVLNTGELFF. For the CDR3, the DNA is TGTGCCAGCAGCTGGGGGCCAGTCCTGAACACCGGGGAGCTGTTTTTT.